This T cell receptor (beta chain) was recorded in a study of Graves' ophthalmopathy and Graves' hyperthyroidism. Whole-study findings and limits: Thyroid clonotypes that were expanded above 0.001 frequency mostly also appeared in blood.

This clonotype appeared a few times. Its matching antigen is unknown. The authors amplified TCR beta CDR3 regions from RNA transcripts. In the first round, RT-PCR was carried out with HTBI primers, and a multiplex PCR formed the second round. Via MiXCR, TCRdb re-called the multiplex PCR reads, giving one row per CDR3 protein. The sample consists of 11,000 to 15,000 distinct CDR3 sequences, approximately 53% of them appearing once. Per germline, CDR1 SEHNR and CDR2 FQNEAQ (reference sequence). After removal of 5 bases from V and 3 bases from J, the junction contained 5 bases not matched to a gene. This CDR3 is 15 amino acids long.

The sequence was obtained from a woman between 25 and 40 years old with Graves' ophthalmopathy. The chain uses TRBV7-9 and TRBJ2-2; 8 positions agree with TRBD1. Sequences were obtained from peripheral blood. CDR3 protein: CASSVGQGHTGELFF. CDR3 coding DNA: TGTGCCAGCAGCGTAGGACAGGGACACACCGGGGAGCTGTTTTTT.